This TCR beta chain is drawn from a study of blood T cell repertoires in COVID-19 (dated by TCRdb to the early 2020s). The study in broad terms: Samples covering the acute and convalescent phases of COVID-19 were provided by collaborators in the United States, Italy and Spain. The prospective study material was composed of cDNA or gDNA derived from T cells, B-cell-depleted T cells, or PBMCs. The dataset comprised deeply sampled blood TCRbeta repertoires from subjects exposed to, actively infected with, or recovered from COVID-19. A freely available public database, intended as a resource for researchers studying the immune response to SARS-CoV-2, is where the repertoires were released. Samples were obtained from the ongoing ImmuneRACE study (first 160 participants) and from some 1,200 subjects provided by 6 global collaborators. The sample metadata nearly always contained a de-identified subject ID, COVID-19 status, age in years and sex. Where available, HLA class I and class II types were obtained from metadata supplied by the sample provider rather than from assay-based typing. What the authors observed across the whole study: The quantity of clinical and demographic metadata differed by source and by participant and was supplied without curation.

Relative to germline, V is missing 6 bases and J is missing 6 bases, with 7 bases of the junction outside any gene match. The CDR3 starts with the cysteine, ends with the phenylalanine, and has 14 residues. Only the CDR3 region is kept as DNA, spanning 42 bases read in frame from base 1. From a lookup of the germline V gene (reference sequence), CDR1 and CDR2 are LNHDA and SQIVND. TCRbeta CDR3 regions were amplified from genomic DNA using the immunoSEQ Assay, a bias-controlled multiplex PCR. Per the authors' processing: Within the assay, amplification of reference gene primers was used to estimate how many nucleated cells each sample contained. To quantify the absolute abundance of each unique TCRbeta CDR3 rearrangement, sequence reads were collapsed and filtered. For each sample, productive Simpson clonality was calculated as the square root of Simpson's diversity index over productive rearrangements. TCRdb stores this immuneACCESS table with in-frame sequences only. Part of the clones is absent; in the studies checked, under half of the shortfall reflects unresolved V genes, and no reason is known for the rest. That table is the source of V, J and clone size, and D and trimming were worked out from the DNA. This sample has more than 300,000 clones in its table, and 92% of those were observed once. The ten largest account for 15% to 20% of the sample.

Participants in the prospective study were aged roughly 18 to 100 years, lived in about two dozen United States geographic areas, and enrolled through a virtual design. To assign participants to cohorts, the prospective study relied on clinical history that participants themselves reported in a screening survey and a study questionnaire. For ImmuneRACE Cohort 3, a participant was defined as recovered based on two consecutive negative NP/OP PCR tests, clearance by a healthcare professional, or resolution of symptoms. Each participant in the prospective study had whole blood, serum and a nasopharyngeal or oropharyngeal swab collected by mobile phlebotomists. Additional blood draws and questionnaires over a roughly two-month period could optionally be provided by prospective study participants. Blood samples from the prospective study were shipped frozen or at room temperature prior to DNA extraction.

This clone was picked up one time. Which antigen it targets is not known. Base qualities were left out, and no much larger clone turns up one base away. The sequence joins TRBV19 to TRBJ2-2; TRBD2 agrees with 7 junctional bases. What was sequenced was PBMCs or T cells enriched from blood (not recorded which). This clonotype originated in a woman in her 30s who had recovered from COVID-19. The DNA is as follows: TGTGCCAGTAGACCGTTACTAGCGCCCGGGGAGCTGTTTTTT. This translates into CASRPLLAPGELFF.